This T cell receptor (beta chain) was observed in a study of T cell changes during pregnancy in multiple sclerosis. Some clones are missing from TCRdb's copy, which holds only in-frame ones; the method was immunoSEQ multiplex PCR. The table includes roughly 40,000 clones, 90% to 95% detected once. The TCR comes from a female donor with multiple sclerosis, enrolled in a pregnancy study. Source: CD4+ T cells from peripheral blood mononuclear cells, taken before pregnancy.

This CDR3 is CASSDVRDIFGNSPLHF. CDR3 DNA sequence: TGCGCCAGCAGTGACGTCCGGGACATCTTTGGGAATTCACCCCTCCACTTT. The V and J genes are TRBV10-1 and TRBJ1-6, with D tentatively TRBD1 (6 bases). There are 17 residues in the CDR3. CDR1 is WNHNN and CDR2 is SYGVQD in the germline V gene (reference sequence). V lost 3 bases to trimming and J lost 7 bases, with 19 bases between them.